Each of the 12 T cell receptor beta chains below was sequenced from the same sample in a study of T cell repertoires in cytomegalovirus infection (dated by TCRdb to the late 2010s). The instrument given in TCRdb is Illumina HiSeq 1500. TCRdb reprocessed the public reads (quality trimming at Q25 with fastp, clone calling with MiXCR) and kept in-frame beta chains. Merged by CDR3 protein, the rows form single entries marked with the most common genes and DNA. In all, the sample holds roughly 150,000 distinct CDR3 sequences, and about 25% of those were seen once. 11% of the sample lies in the top ten. Sequenced: PBMCs. Every receptor here comes from a human donor in good health (CMV status not recorded). Some clones in this sample may be carry-over from other donors' samples.

V usage is TRBV19 and J usage is TRBJ2-7; TRBD1 is a possible D gene (5 bases). The V gene lost 3 bases and the J gene lost 3 bases, with 9 bases spanning the gap. Germline V CDR1 and CDR2: LNHDA, SQIVND (reference sequence). This CDR3 region has 13 residues. As DNA, the CDR3 is TGTGCCAGTAGTATTGGTCAGGGCTACGAGCAGTACTTC. Protein product: CASSIGQGYEQYF.

The V call is TRBV7-3, the J call TRBJ2-6, with 9 bases lining up with TRBD1. V gave up 5 bases and J gave up 0 bases; unmatched junction bases: 14. Germline CDR1 and CDR2: SGHTA and FQGTGA. The CDR3 is 20 amino acids. The DNA for the CDR3 is TGTGCCAGCAGCGTACAGGGGGCGCGACTGATGAGCTCTGGGGCCAACGTCCTGACTTTC. Residues: CASSVQGARLMSSGANVLTF.

This clonotype was recorded at least ten times. The rearrangement uses TRBV7-6 and TRBJ2-3; TRBD2 aligns across 8 bases. The length of the CDR3 is 18 residues. The germline V gene has CDR1 SGHVS and CDR2 FNYEAQ. Losses at the gene ends were 3 bases for V and 0 bases for J; bases not matched to a gene: 11. This CDR3 is CASSFERGGPGSTDTQYF. In nucleotides, the CDR3 is TGTGCCAGCAGCTTTGAACGGGGGGGCCCCGGGAGCACAGATACGCAGTATTTT.

This clonotype occurred a few times. This sequence joins TRBV29-1 and TRBJ1-1, with unresolved D. V was clipped by 4 bases and J by 1 base, with 10 bases between them. The CDR3 runs to 13 residues. The germline V gene has CDR1 SQVTM and CDR2 ANQGSEA. The CDR3 region is CSVADATNTEAFF. DNA for the CDR3: TGCAGCGTTGCCGACGCTACGAACACTGAAGCTTTCTTT.

This clonotype was observed a handful of times. V and J are TRBV7-2 and TRBJ1-3; D is unresolved. V was pared by 5 bases and J by 0 bases, with 14 bases between. This CDR3 has 16 residues. CDR1 is SGHTA, CDR2 FQGNSA, per germline. CDR3 in amino acids: CASSGEDFHSGNTIYF. The CDR3 DNA reads TGTGCCAGCAGCGGAGAAGACTTCCACTCTGGAAACACCATATATTTT.

The chain employs TRBV25-1 and TRBJ1-6; D is unclear. The CDR3 is 13 amino acids. Trimming removed 1 base from V and 7 bases from J, with 5 bases in between. CDR1 and CDR2 (germline): MGHDK, SYGVNS. The CDR3 region is CASSEFGNSPLHF. Written as DNA, the CDR3 is TGTGCCAGCAGTGAATTCGGAAATTCACCCCTCCACTTT.

In this sample, this clonotype turned up a few times. The chain joins TRBV5-8 to TRBJ1-2, with TRBD1 as a possible D gene (6 bases). The CDR3 totals 15 residues. Germline V CDR1 and CDR2: SGHTS, YDEGEE. Deletions cut 0 bases from V and 4 bases from J, with 13 bases between. The CDR3: CASSLGRGTSYGYTF. In nucleotides, the CDR3 is TGTGCCAGCAGCTTGGGACGCGGGACATCCTATGGCTACACCTTC.

Comment on this clonotype: A much bigger clone sits one base away, suggesting this may be a read error. DNA of the CDR3: TGCAGTGCTAGAGAATACGCGGGAGGCGCGGACGACCAGTACTTC. Translated, it gives CSAREYAGGADDQYF. This chain links TRBV20-1 with TRBJ2-7, with TRBD2 matching over 8 bases. Germline loops: CDR1 DFQATT, CDR2 SNEGSKA (reference sequence). The CDR3 totals 15 residues.

This clonotype was counted at least ten times. The chain uses TRBV19 and TRBJ1-2, with a possible D match to TRBD1 (5 bases). Germline V CDR1 and CDR2: LNHDA, SQIVND (reference sequence). The CDR3 sequence is 15 residues long. V lost 1 base and J lost 5, with 14 bases in between. The CDR3 coding sequence is TGTGCCAGTAGTATAGCAACCGGGACGGATTATGGCTACACCTTC. Translated: CASSIATGTDYGYTF.

The chain has TRBV7-6 and TRBJ1-6; 8 bases line up with TRBD1. The CDR3 contains 14 residues. Germline CDR1 reads SGHVS; CDR2 reads FNYEAQ. Trimming cost V 4 bases and J 10 bases; bases outside gene matches: 6. The CDR3 region is CASSSTGGRSPLHF. The DNA for the CDR3 is TGTGCCAGCAGCTCTACAGGGGGGAGATCACCCCTCCACTTT.

This clonotype has a single count. At one end the junction does not follow the germline gene, possibly because of a read error. The chain recombines TRBV6-6 with TRBJ2-3; TRBD2 aligns across 10 bases. The CDR3 runs 18 residues. Germline CDR1 MNHNY, CDR2 SVGAGI (reference sequence). The CDR3 loop reads CASSYGGLASQITDKQYF. The CDR3 bases are TGTGCCAGCAGTTACGGGGGACTAGCGAGCCAGATCACAGATAAGCAGTATTTT.

This clonotype has more than one count but fewer than ten. V and J are TRBV14 and TRBJ2-7; possibly TRBD1 for D (6 bases). The CDR3 length is 14 residues. Germline V gene sequence: CDR1 SGHDN, CDR2 FVKESK. Between the trimmed V and J ends, which lost 3 bases and 1 base, there was a span of 10 bases. The CDR3 DNA follows: TGTGCCAGCAGCCATCTCGGGACATCCTACGAGCAGTACTTC. This translates into CASSHLGTSYEQYF.